Listed here are 11 T cell receptor beta chains from one sample, sequenced in a study of T-cell reconstitution after alpha-beta-depleted transplantation in children. Unique molecular identifiers were incorporated during preparation of the TCRbeta library. TCRdb fed the PCR reads into MiXCR, producing one record per CDR3 protein. The sample lists around 960,000 distinct CDR3 sequences, about 29% occurring once. The sequencing used PBMCs, mostly from graft donor cells, collected 360 days after TCRalphabeta/CD19-depleted stem cell transplant. All receptors come from a boy under two years old who had a stem cell transplant for SCID, so the T cells may come from the graft donor.

This clonotype was recorded a few times. CDR3 nucleotides: TGTGCCAGCAGTCGACAGGGCGGGTTGTACAATGAGCAGTTCTTC. Translating gives CASSRQGGLYNEQFF. This chain connects TRBV7-6 to TRBJ2-1, with TRBD1 matching over 7 bases. Germline CDR1 is SGHVS and CDR2 is FNYEAQ. V was pared by 6 bases and J by 4 bases, with 9 bases of the junction left unmatched. The CDR3 consists of 15 residues.

Only a few counts were recorded for this clonotype. This chain uses TRBV20-1 with TRBJ1-2; D unresolved. V lost 2 bases, J lost 2 bases, and 15 bases lay in between. The CDR3 totals 15 residues. CDR1 DFQATT and CDR2 SNEGSKA come from the germline V gene (reference sequence). The CDR3 DNA follows: TGCAGTGCTAGACCCGGACGGGTGGGGAACTATGGCTACACCTTC. It yields the protein CSARPGRVGNYGYTF.

The J gene is TRBJ1-5, the V gene TRBV28; possibly TRBD1 for D (6 bases). This CDR3 spans 15 amino acids. V was shortened by 6 bases and J by 6 bases, with 18 bases between the two germline ends. Germline CDR1 and CDR2: MDHEN and SYDVKM. The CDR3 protein is CASSSSPRDTQPQHF. CDR3 sequence (DNA): TGTGCCAGCAGCTCCTCCCCCCGGGACACTCAGCCCCAGCATTTT.

This clonotype was counted a few times. The CDR3 here is CASSFAANTGELFF. In DNA form, the CDR3 reads TGTGCCAGCAGTTTTGCAGCCAACACCGGGGAGCTGTTTTTT. The rearrangement uses TRBV12-3 or TRBV12-4 and TRBJ2-2; D call uncertain. Trimming took 3 bases from V and 2 from J, leaving 7 bases between them. This CDR3 has 14 amino acids.

This chain joins TRBV12-3 or TRBV12-4 and TRBJ2-7; 8 bases are shared with TRBD1. The V segment lost 4 bases and the J segment 2 bases; nucleotides outside the gene matches: 1. The CDR3 sequence is 13 residues long. In nucleotides, the CDR3 is TGTGCCAGCAGTTCGGACAGGGCCTACGAGCAGTACTTC. The encoded protein is CASSSDRAYEQYF.

The sample holds one count of this clonotype. V gene TRBV5-1 combines with J gene TRBJ2-7; D possibly uses TRBD1 or TRBD2 (5 bases each). Germline loops: CDR1 SGHRS, CDR2 YFSETQ. Trimming stripped 0 bases from V and 0 bases from J, with 10 bases between. The CDR3 is 15 amino acids. CDR3 bases: TGCGCCAGCAGCTTGGGGGGGTTCCCCTCCTACGAGCAGTACTTC. Residues: CASSLGGFPSYEQYF.

The table lists this clonotype with a few counts. The rearrangement uses TRBV12-3 or TRBV12-4 and TRBJ2-7, with 8 bases lining up with TRBD1. This CDR3 is 14 amino acids long. V trimming: 4 bases; J trimming: 2 bases; junction bases outside the gene matches: 4. CDR3 residues: CASSSPDRAYEQYF. CDR3 bases: TGTGCCAGCAGTTCACCGGACAGGGCCTACGAGCAGTACTTC.

The chain combines TRBV6-1 with TRBJ2-3, with 7 nucleotides matching TRBD2. There are 15 residues in the CDR3. With V trimmed by 6 bases and J by 1 base, 7 bases remained unmatched. Germline values: CDR1 MNHNS, CDR2 SASEGT. This chain's CDR3 is CASRRAGFRTDTQYF. DNA of the CDR3: TGTGCCAGCAGGAGAGCGGGGTTCCGCACAGATACGCAGTATTTT.

This clonotype has a handful of counts. The chain recombines TRBV20-1 with TRBJ1-2; 8 positions match TRBD1. The J segment lost 5 bases and the V segment lost 3 bases, leaving 8 bases of the junction unmatched. The CDR3 is made up of 14 amino acids. Germline CDR1 reads DFQATT; CDR2 reads SNEGSKA (reference sequence). In DNA, the CDR3 is TGCAGTGCTAGCCCGACAGGGGAAGTGTATGGCTACACCTTC. Translation gives CSASPTGEVYGYTF.

This rearrangement joins TRBV20-1 to TRBJ2-4; 9 positions agree with TRBD1. CDR1 is DFQATT, CDR2 SNEGSKA, per germline (reference sequence). V trimming: 7 bases; J trimming: 2 bases; junction bases outside the gene matches: 9. The CDR3 sequence is 15 residues long. The CDR3 loop is CSGEDRGRSKNIQYF. The CDR3 DNA sequence: TGCAGTGGAGAGGACAGGGGAAGGTCCAAAAACATTCAGTACTTC.

The rearrangement joins TRBV7-9 to TRBJ2-1, with TRBD2 matching over 9 bases. This CDR3 contains 17 residues. Germline V CDR1 and CDR2: SEHNR, FQNEAQ (reference sequence). Trimming at V came to 1 base and at J to 7 bases, leaving 11 bases not matched to a gene. As DNA, the CDR3 is TGTGCCAGCAGCTTAGGTTGGGCGGGGGGGCAAAGTAATGAGCAGTTCTTC. Its protein product is CASSLGWAGGQSNEQFF.